These 18 T cell receptor beta chains were all obtained from the same sample, sequenced in a study of T cells in Graves' hyperthyroidism and ophthalmopathy. From RNA transcripts, TCR beta CDR3 regions were amplified. HTBI primers were the set used in a first-round RT-PCR of the TCR CDR3. TCRdb ran MiXCR on the multiplex PCR reads and lists one entry per CDR3 protein. This sample has 350,000 to 400,000 distinct CDR3 sequences, with around 18% found just once. The sequencing input was blood. The receptors were sampled from a man younger than 30 with Graves' ophthalmopathy.

This clonotype was seen ten or more times. This chain uses TRBV3-1 with TRBJ2-2; no firm D call. The V and J ends lost 7 bases and 5 bases respectively, with 14 bases between them. Germline-derived CDR1 and CDR2 are LGHDT and YNNKEL (reference sequence). CDR3 length: 14 amino acids. The CDR3 reads CASMDVAFTGELFF. The CDR3 coding sequence is TGTGCCAGCATGGACGTGGCATTTACCGGGGAGCTGTTTTTT.

This clonotype has just a few counts. The V call is TRBV6-1, the J call TRBJ2-2, with D perhaps being TRBD1 or TRBD2 (5 bases each). Germline V gives CDR1 MNHNS, CDR2 SASEGT. CDR3 length: 16 amino acids. The V and J ends lost 6 bases and 3 bases respectively, with 17 bases between them. As DNA, the CDR3 is TGTGCCAGCAGAACTGGGACCGCCATCCACACCGGGGAGCTGTTTTTT. It translates to CASRTGTAIHTGELFF.

This clonotype was picked up many times. The V call is TRBV5-1, the J call TRBJ2-7, with 8 bases identical to TRBD1. Germline lookup yields CDR1 SGHRS and CDR2 YFSETQ. V gave up 4 bases and J gave up 4 bases; unmatched junction bases: 10. The CDR3 runs to 15 residues. The CDR3 sequence: CASSAARTGFYEQYF. DNA for the CDR3: TGCGCCAGCAGCGCGGCGAGGACAGGGTTTTACGAGCAGTACTTC.

This clonotype was picked up many times. V gene TRBV5-1 combines with J gene TRBJ1-1; 8 nucleotides match TRBD1. Germline V lookup: CDR1 SGHRS, CDR2 YFSETQ. The CDR3 contains 15 residues. The ends lost 1 base at V and 1 base at J; junction bases unmatched: 3. The CDR3 bases are TGCGCCAGCAGCTTGCTGACAGGGGCGAACACTGAAGCTTTCTTT. Its protein is CASSLLTGANTEAFF.

This clonotype was seen only a few times. V usage is TRBV19 and J usage is TRBJ2-7, with a weak D call TRBD1 (6 bases). V was cut by 6 bases and J by 1 base, with 13 bases left in between. Germline loops: CDR1 LNHDA, CDR2 SQIVND (reference sequence). The CDR3 spans 14 residues. The CDR3: CASRVDRLSYEQYF. DNA of the CDR3: TGTGCCAGTAGAGTTGACAGGCTGTCCTACGAGCAGTACTTC.

The chain joins TRBV14 to TRBJ2-7, with 8 bases matching TRBD2. The V gene's germline CDR1 is SGHDN and CDR2 FVKESK. Trimming removed 0 bases from V and 4 bases from J; junction bases left unmatched: 5. This CDR3 has 15 residues. CDR3: CASSQDGGAGYEQYF. CDR3 DNA sequence: TGTGCCAGCAGCCAAGACGGGGGGGCAGGGTACGAGCAGTACTTC.

In nucleotides, the CDR3 is TGTGCCACCAGCGAAGGGACACGTTACTACGAGCAGTACTTC. It translates to CATSEGTRYYEQYF. The chain has TRBV15 and TRBJ2-7, with a possible D match to TRBD1 (6 bases). V was clipped by 5 bases and J by 3 bases, with 14 bases between them. CDR1 is LNHNV, CDR2 YYDKDF, per germline (reference sequence). The CDR3 loop spans 14 amino acids.

This clonotype was found a few times. V gene TRBV7-9 combines with J gene TRBJ2-7, with TRBD1 matching over 9 bases. The germline V gene encodes CDR1 SEHNR and CDR2 FQNEAQ (reference sequence). V shed 2 bases, J shed 5 bases, and the junction held 4 bases outside the gene matches. The CDR3 runs to 14 residues. CDR3 nucleotide sequence: TGTGCCAGCAGCTTATTGGACAGGGGCCACGAGCAGTACTTC. It encodes CASSLLDRGHEQYF.

The chain has TRBV7-9 and TRBJ2-1; TRBD2 aligns across 11 bases. The CDR3 extends over 17 amino acids. Germline trimming cut 6 bases from V and 7 bases from J; bases unmatched to any gene: 14. Germline CDR1 SEHNR, CDR2 FQNEAQ (reference sequence). In DNA, the CDR3 is TGTGCCAGCAGTCGGGACTCTAGCGGGGGGCGCAAGAATGAGCAGTTCTTC. Its translation: CASSRDSSGGRKNEQFF. The entire variable domain, with the rest obtained from reference TRBV7-9 and TRBJ2-1, is as follows: DTGVSQNPRHKITKRGQNVTFRCDPISEHNRLYWYRQTLGQGPEFLTYFQNEAQLEKSRLLSDRFSAERPKGSFSTLEIQRTEQGDSAMYLCASSRDSSGGRKNEQFFGPGTRLTVL.

This clonotype came up many times. This rearrangement joins TRBV3-1 to TRBJ2-7; TRBD2 matches 8 bases. The CDR3 totals 15 residues. After removal of 4 bases from V and 4 bases from J, the junction contained 9 bases not matched to a gene. CDR1 and CDR2 (germline): LGHDT, YNNKEL (reference sequence). The CDR3 protein is CASSPTSGGPYEQYF. CDR3 coding DNA: TGTGCCAGCAGCCCCACATCGGGGGGGCCGTACGAGCAGTACTTC.

The gene calls are TRBV5-1 and TRBJ1-2; weak D call: TRBD1 (6 bases). V lost 3 bases to trimming and J lost 2 bases, with 11 bases between them. Germline assignment: CDR1 SGHRS and CDR2 YFSETQ. The CDR3 has 14 residues. The CDR3 DNA is TGCGCCAGCAGCTCAGGGGAGTTGAACTATGGCTACACCTTC. Its translation: CASSSGELNYGYTF.

In its sample, this clonotype was seen a few times. The rearrangement joins TRBV19 to TRBJ1-1, with 12 nucleotides matching TRBD1. V lost 0 bases to trimming and J lost 4 bases; unmatched junction nucleotides: 9. There are 18 residues in the CDR3. Germline V CDR1 and CDR2: LNHDA, SQIVND (reference sequence). The CDR3 sequence: CASSIDSGDRGRSTEAFF. In DNA form, the CDR3 reads TGTGCCAGTAGTATAGATTCCGGGGACAGGGGGCGAAGCACTGAAGCTTTCTTT.

This clonotype was seen ten or more times. The chain combines TRBV13 with TRBJ2-7; D call uncertain. The CDR3 totals 12 residues. Germline V gene lookup returns CDR1 PRHDT and CDR2 FYEKMQ (reference sequence). Trimming took off 5 bases at V and 6 bases at J, with 11 bases between the two ends. CDR3: CASSPYKGEQYF. Here the CDR3 DNA reads TGTGCCAGCAGCCCGTACAAGGGCGAGCAGTACTTC.

This clonotype appeared many times. The chain links TRBV12-3 or TRBV12-4 to TRBJ1-2; D may be TRBD1 (6 bases). This CDR3 region has 16 residues. V dropped 4 bases and J dropped 0 bases, with 15 bases sitting between them. CDR3 region: CASSSTPTGTNYGYTF. The CDR3 nucleotides read TGTGCCAGCAGTTCTACCCCCACAGGGACTAACTATGGCTACACCTTC.

This clonotype showed up many times. V usage is TRBV3-1 and J usage is TRBJ1-2; no clear D. V was clipped by 1 base and J by 3 bases, with 6 bases between them. The CDR3 is 13 amino acids. CDR1 is LGHDT and CDR2 is YNNKEL in the germline V gene (reference sequence). The chain's CDR3 is CASSQGWDYGYTF. The CDR3 DNA reads as TGTGCCAGCAGCCAAGGTTGGGACTATGGCTACACCTTC.

V usage is TRBV24-1 and J usage is TRBJ2-7; D not certain. V gave up 6 bases and J gave up 0 bases, with 8 bases separating them. The CDR3 is 13 residues long. Germline V CDR1 and CDR2: KGHDR, SFDVKD. This chain's CDR3 is CATSSALSYEQYF. DNA for the CDR3: TGTGCCACCAGTAGTGCTCTCTCCTACGAGCAGTACTTC.

This clonotype was seen at least ten times. The chain combines TRBV20-1 with TRBJ1-1; D remains ambiguous. V lost 7 bases and J 6 bases, leaving 15 bases between the germline ends. This CDR3 is built from 12 residues. In germline, CDR1 is DFQATT, CDR2 SNEGSKA (reference sequence). CDR3 bases: TGCAGTGTTCCAGGTGACGGTGCTGAAGCTTTCTTT. Translating gives CSVPGDGAEAFF.

This clonotype showed up many times. This rearrangement joins TRBV3-1 to TRBJ1-2; D may be TRBD1 (6 bases). The germline V and J ends were trimmed by 4 bases and 4 bases, with 13 bases remaining between them. This CDR3 is built from 14 residues. Germline loops: CDR1 LGHDT, CDR2 YNNKEL (reference sequence). The CDR3 sequence is CASSPYRVAYGYTF. The CDR3, as DNA: TGTGCCAGCAGCCCATACAGGGTTGCCTATGGCTACACCTTC.